Each of the 13 T cell receptor beta chains below was sequenced from the same sample in a study of cytomegalovirus exposure and HLA in healthy donors. PCR used 60 Vbeta primers and 13 Jbeta primers. Sequencing used immunoSEQ multiplex PCR; TCRdb keeps in-frame clones, though not all of them. Its listing shows approximately 58,000 clones. The source material was PBMCs. The receptors come from a man aged 30 to 45 in good health and CMV-seropositive.

This chain connects TRBV7-2 to TRBJ2-5; possible D gene TRBD2, 5 bases. Germline lookup yields CDR1 SGHTA and CDR2 FQGNSA. Trimming removed 6 bases from V and 5 bases from J, with 16 bases in between. The CDR3 length is 14 residues. This chain's CDR3 is CASREGPTRETQYF. The CDR3 coding sequence is TGTGCCAGCAGAGAGGGTCCCACCAGGGAGACCCAGTACTTC.

The genes are TRBV7-9 and TRBJ1-1; 10 positions agree with TRBD1. The ends lost 5 bases at V and 1 base at J; junction bases unmatched: 4. The CDR3 extends over 15 amino acids. Germline V gives CDR1 SEHNR, CDR2 FQNEAQ (reference sequence). The CDR3 region has the DNA TGTGCCAGCAGCCGCGACAGGGGGCGGAACACTGAAGCTTTCTTT. Protein: CASSRDRGRNTEAFF.

The chain carries TRBV5-4 and TRBJ2-1, with 9 bases that match TRBD2. The CDR3 sequence is 16 residues long. Losses at the gene ends were 0 bases for V and 7 bases for J; bases not matched to a gene: 8. Germline assignment: CDR1 SGHNT and CDR2 YYREEE (reference sequence). CDR3: CASSLEFGAGGNEQFF. Written as DNA, the CDR3 is TGTGCCAGCAGCTTGGAGTTTGGGGCGGGAGGGAATGAGCAGTTCTTC.

DNA for the CDR3: TGCAGCGCATGGACAGGGGAAGGGCACAATGAGCAGTTCTTC. Translation: CSAWTGEGHNEQFF. The chain carries TRBV29-1 and TRBJ2-1; 9 nucleotides match TRBD1. V was clipped by 7 bases and J by 5 bases; unmatched bases: 9. CDR3 length equals 14 residues. Germline lookup yields CDR1 SQVTM and CDR2 ANQGSEA.

The chain links TRBV4-2 to TRBJ1-5; 12 bases are shared with TRBD1. V lost 0 bases and J lost 2; bases outside the gene matches: 8. Germline V gives CDR1 LGHNA, CDR2 YNFKEQ. The CDR3 runs to 19 residues. CDR3 amino acids: CASSQDRDRGHLGNQPQHF. For the CDR3, the DNA is TGTGCCAGCAGCCAAGACCGGGACAGGGGGCATTTGGGCAATCAGCCCCAGCATTTT.

V gene TRBV5-1 combines with J gene TRBJ1-5, with 8 bases matching TRBD1. Trimming took 3 bases from V and 4 from J; bases not matched to a gene: 6. The CDR3 is 15 residues long. Germline V gene lookup returns CDR1 SGHRS and CDR2 YFSETQ. The chain's CDR3 is CASSWGTGQNQPQHF. The DNA for the CDR3 is TGCGCCAGCAGCTGGGGGACAGGCCAAAATCAGCCCCAGCATTTT.

The rearrangement uses TRBV6-1 and TRBJ2-7, with 9 bases identical to TRBD1. V was pared by 7 bases and J by 0 bases, with 7 bases of the junction left unmatched. CDR1 MNHNS and CDR2 SASEGT come from the germline V gene. This CDR3 has 15 amino acids. CDR3 in amino acids: CASNPGQGISYEQYF. CDR3 nucleotide sequence: TGTGCCAGCAATCCGGGACAGGGTATCTCCTACGAGCAGTACTTC.

This sequence joins TRBV19 and TRBJ2-2, with 7 bases lining up with TRBD1. The ends lost 5 bases at V and 3 bases at J; junction bases unmatched: 6. The CDR3 extends over 15 amino acids. Germline CDR1 and CDR2: LNHDA and SQIVND (reference sequence). CDR3 residues: CASSPTGDHTGELFF. In DNA, the CDR3 is TGTGCCAGTAGTCCTACAGGGGACCACACCGGGGAGCTGTTTTTT.

V usage is TRBV6-5 and J usage is TRBJ1-2, with TRBD1 matching 11 bases. Per germline, CDR1 MNHEY and CDR2 SVGAGI. This CDR3 is built from 15 residues. V was pared by 6 bases and J by 4 bases, with 7 bases of the junction left unmatched. CDR3 region: CASSYLGTGGYGYTF. The CDR3 DNA reads TGTGCCAGCAGCTATCTAGGGACAGGGGGCTATGGCTACACCTTC.

The rearrangement links TRBV30 to TRBJ2-5, with D possibly being TRBD2 (5 bases). CDR1 is GTSNPN, CDR2 SVGIG, per germline (reference sequence). V lost 3 bases, J lost 3 bases, and 17 bases lay in between. The CDR3 contains 15 residues. CDR3 nucleotides: TGTGCCTGGAGCGTCTCCCGAGGGCCTGAAGAGACCCAGTACTTC. This translates into CAWSVSRGPEETQYF.

The gene calls are TRBV5-1 and TRBJ2-5, with TRBD2 matching 7 bases. The CDR3 has 18 residues. The germline CDR1 and CDR2 sequences are SGHRS and YFSETQ. V trimming: 0 bases; J trimming: 4 bases; junction bases outside the gene matches: 15. CDR3 residues: CASSLARGLNRLAETQYF. The CDR3 DNA follows: TGCGCCAGCAGCTTGGCCCGAGGTTTAAATCGACTAGCAGAGACCCAGTACTTC.

The V call is TRBV18, the J call TRBJ1-3; no clear D gene. The CDR3 extends over 16 amino acids. Trimming took 2 bases from V and 0 from J, leaving 11 bases between them. Germline lookup yields CDR1 KGHSH and CDR2 LQKENI. DNA for the CDR3: TGTGCCAGCTCACCAATTCTAGGAAACTCTGGAAACACCATATATTTT. Translated: CASSPILGNSGNTIYF.

CDR3: CASSQVDSTTYEQYF. Here the CDR3 DNA reads TGTGCCAGCAGCCAAGTGGACAGTACGACCTACGAGCAGTACTTC. The V and J genes are TRBV4-2 and TRBJ2-5, with D perhaps TRBD1 (6 bases). With the DNA end fitting TRBJ2-7 better, the J assignment may be wrong. There are 15 residues in the CDR3. In germline, CDR1 is LGHNA, CDR2 YNFKEQ.